The 18 T cell receptor beta chains listed next were all sequenced from one sample in a study of cytomegalovirus exposure and HLA in healthy donors. PCR used 60 Vbeta primers and 13 Jbeta primers. TCRdb's table, derived via immunoSEQ multiplex PCR, lists solely in-frame clones and lacks some. The sample lists 170,000 or so clones; roughly three quarters were seen once. Sequenced: PBMCs. These receptors all stem from a woman aged 50 to 60 in good health and CMV-seropositive.

The chain couples TRBV6-5 to TRBJ2-7; tentative D call: TRBD1 (7 bases). There are 14 residues in the CDR3. Germline V gene lookup returns CDR1 MNHEY and CDR2 SVGAGI. Deletions cut 6 bases from V and 3 bases from J, with 15 bases between. The CDR3 coding sequence is TGTGCCAGCAGGGAGGGGACAGAGAACTACGAGCAGTACTTC. Encoded protein: CASREGTENYEQYF.

V usage is TRBV5-1 and J usage is TRBJ2-5; D remains ambiguous. Germline CDR1 and CDR2: SGHRS and YFSETQ. V was trimmed by 4 bases and J by 2 bases, leaving 9 bases between them. This CDR3 has 13 residues. The CDR3 reads CASSLAMQETQYF. The CDR3 region has the DNA TGCGCCAGCAGCCTGGCCATGCAAGAGACCCAGTACTTC.

This sequence joins TRBV15 and TRBJ2-1, with TRBD2 identical over 9 bases. This CDR3 is 18 amino acids long. Trimming cost V 1 base and J 0 bases; bases outside gene matches: 7. From germline, CDR1 is LNHNV and CDR2 YYDKDF (reference sequence). Written as DNA, the CDR3 is TGTGCCACCAGCAGAGCAGATAGCGGGGGTAGCTCCTACAATGAGCAGTTCTTC. Translation: CATSRADSGGSSYNEQFF.

The chain employs TRBV2 and TRBJ2-1; TRBD2 matches 11 bases. Germline loops: CDR1 SNHLY, CDR2 FYNNEI. Trimming at V came to 6 bases and at J to 5 bases, leaving 6 bases not matched to a gene. This CDR3 has 15 residues. The CDR3 sequence: CASRSLAGGDNEQFF. CDR3 coding DNA: TGTGCCAGCAGGTCCCTAGCGGGGGGTGACAATGAGCAGTTCTTC. The variable domain in full, completed from reference TRBV2 and TRBJ2-1, reads EPEVTQTPSHQVTQMGQEVILRCVPISNHLYFYWYRQILGQKVEFLVSFYNNEISEKSEIFDDQFSVERPDGSNFTLKIRSTKLEDSAMYFCASRSLAGGDNEQFFGPGTRLTVL.

This clone has a handful of counts. This chain uses TRBV5-1 with TRBJ2-2; D is perhaps TRBD1 (5 bases). V was shortened by 0 bases and J by 4 bases, with 7 bases between the two germline ends. CDR1 SGHRS and CDR2 YFSETQ come from the germline V gene. CDR3 length equals 14 residues. In nucleotides, the CDR3 is TGCGCCAGCAGCTTGGGACAGCTCACCGGGGAGCTGTTTTTT. This translates into CASSLGQLTGELFF.

The gene calls are TRBV21-1 and TRBJ2-1; TRBD2 is the table's D call, not checked against the DNA. TRBV21-1 is a documented pseudogene. This CDR3 region has 19 residues. CDR3 protein: CASSKERVSSAFVYNEQFF. The DNA of the CDR3 is TGTGCCAGCAGCAAAGAGAGGGTATCTAGCGCCTTTGTCTACAATGAGCAGTTCTTC.

The V call is TRBV2, the J call TRBJ2-1; no clear D gene. CDR3 length: 13 amino acids. Germline V gene lookup returns CDR1 SNHLY and CDR2 FYNNEI. Trimming removed 6 bases from V and 0 bases from J, with 6 bases in between. As DNA, the CDR3 is TGTGCCAGCAGGTTCGGCTCCTACAATGAGCAGTTCTTC. Translating it yields CASRFGSYNEQFF.

V and J are TRBV6-1 and TRBJ1-5; no reliable D call. V shed 8 bases and J shed 3 bases, with 8 bases lying between them. The CDR3 sequence is 12 residues long. In germline, CDR1 is MNHNS, CDR2 SASEGT. For the CDR3, the DNA is TGTGCCAGCGGGAGCCCCAATCAGCCCCAGCATTTT. Translated: CASGSPNQPQHF.

The V call is TRBV6-5, the J call TRBJ1-1; D not resolved. The CDR3 runs to 13 residues. V lost 0 bases and J lost 6, with 8 bases in between. Germline V gives CDR1 MNHEY, CDR2 SVGAGI. The CDR3 sequence is CASSYSMQSEAFF. The CDR3 DNA follows: TGTGCCAGCAGTTACTCGATGCAGTCTGAAGCTTTCTTT.

The rearrangement uses TRBV6-1 and TRBJ2-3, with 12 positions matching TRBD2. The J segment lost 3 bases and the V segment lost 3 bases, leaving 7 bases of the junction unmatched. The CDR3 is 17 residues long. The germline V gene encodes CDR1 MNHNS and CDR2 SASEGT. The CDR3 reads CASSDDASGGATDTQYF. The DNA of the CDR3 is TGTGCCAGCAGTGATGACGCTAGCGGGGGGGCAACAGATACGCAGTATTTT.

This clone was seen only once. The J gene is TRBJ2-3, the V gene TRBV2; no reliable D call. V was cut by 7 bases and J by 1 base, with 9 bases left in between. CDR3 size: 13 residues. Germline V gene lookup returns CDR1 SNHLY and CDR2 FYNNEI. CDR3 protein: CASKARRTDTQYF. As DNA, the CDR3 is TGTGCCAGCAAGGCTAGGCGCACAGATACGCAGTATTTT.

This clone was detected a few times. This chain joins TRBV19 and TRBJ2-2; 12 bases match TRBD2. The CDR3 contains 14 residues. Trimming took 10 bases from V and 7 from J; bases not matched to a gene: 7. CDR1 is LNHDA, CDR2 SQIVND, per germline (reference sequence). The CDR3 spells CATGLAGLGGELFF. Here the CDR3 DNA reads TGTGCCACTGGACTAGCGGGGTTGGGCGGGGAGCTGTTTTTT.

The chain recombines TRBV9 with TRBJ2-7; 10 positions agree with TRBD2. Trimming cost V 2 bases and J 6 bases; bases outside gene matches: 5. The germline V gene encodes CDR1 SGDLS and CDR2 YYNGEE. CDR3 length equals 14 residues. CDR3 residues: CASSVRTSGTEQYF. The CDR3 nucleotides are TGTGCCAGCAGCGTTCGGACTAGCGGCACCGAGCAGTACTTC.

The CDR3 sequence is CASSYEPRQAGELFF. The CDR3 DNA sequence: TGTGCCAGCAGTTACGAGCCCCGGCAGGCCGGGGAGCTGTTTTTT. The V gene is TRBV6-5, the J gene TRBJ2-2; D not resolved. Trimming stripped 2 bases from V and 6 bases from J, with 13 bases between. This CDR3 has 15 amino acids. Germline assignment: CDR1 MNHEY and CDR2 SVGAGI.

In DNA form, the CDR3 reads TGTGCCATCAGTGACCCGGGGGGCGGAGATACGCAGTATTTT. This sequence encodes CAISDPGGGDTQYF. The chain joins TRBV10-3 to TRBJ2-3; D may be TRBD2 (7 bases). The CDR3 covers 14 residues. Germline CDR1 and CDR2: ENHRY and SYGVKD. The ends were cut back, 3 bases at V and 5 bases at J, with 12 bases in the middle.

On this clone: An end of the junction differs from the germline gene, which may be a read error. The CDR3 sequence is CASSRTDGNTRYF. Here the CDR3 DNA reads TGTGCCAGCAGCAGGACAGATGGAAACACCAGATATTTT. The V and J genes are TRBV5-5 and TRBJ1-3; the D gene is possibly TRBD1 (6 bases). Per the germline V gene, CDR1 is SGHKS and CDR2 is YYEKEE (reference sequence). The length of the CDR3 is 13 residues. The complete variable domain, with remaining parts taken from reference TRBV5-5 and TRBJ1-3, reads DAGVTQSPTHLIKTRGQQVTLRCSPISGHKSVSWYQQVLGQGPQFIFQYYEKEERGRGNFPDRFSARQFPNYSSELNVNALLLGDSALYLCASSRTDGNTRYFGEGSWLTVV.

This rearrangement joins TRBV6-1 to TRBJ1-6; 9 bases line up with TRBD1. CDR1 MNHNS and CDR2 SASEGT come from the germline V gene. Trimming removed 7 bases from V and 7 bases from J; junction bases left unmatched: 5. CDR3 length: 14 amino acids. In DNA, the CDR3 is TGTGCCAGCAAAGATGGGACAGGGAATTCACCCCTCCACTTT. Protein product: CASKDGTGNSPLHF.

This clone was counted once. The chain is built from TRBV14 and TRBJ2-1; 7 bases line up with TRBD2. This CDR3 comprises 15 residues. With V trimmed by 1 base and J by 8 bases, 8 bases remained unmatched. The germline gives CDR1 SGHDN, CDR2 FVKESK. The CDR3 sequence is CASSQVGWEGHEQFF. The CDR3 DNA reads TGTGCCAGCAGCCAAGTCGGGTGGGAGGGCCATGAGCAGTTCTTC.